This T cell receptor beta chain originates from a study of CD8+ T cells in alopecia areata. The study, taken as a whole, reports: Tofacitinib significantly reduced both scalp clonality and expanded CD8+ clones among the top 100.

The treatment: oral pan-JAK inhibitor, 5-10 mg twice daily. This clone was observed once. The antigen is unknown. Extraction of RNA preceded its reverse transcription into cDNA, which served as the sequencing template. The table came from immunoSEQ multiplex PCR; TCRdb's copy has only in-frame clones and leaves some out. The sample holds about 130,000 clones; about 56% are singletons and the top ten take about a sixth. Looked up from germline, CDR1 is SQVTM and CDR2 is ANQGSEA. This CDR3 has 13 amino acids. The germline V and J ends were trimmed by 1 base and 7 bases, with 10 bases remaining between them.

This TCR derives from a human donor with alopecia areata. This sequence joins TRBV29-1 and TRBJ2-2; D call uncertain. Specimen: CD8+ T cells sorted from blood, collected at week 4, from a patient treated with tofacitinib. Written as DNA, the CDR3 is TGCAGCGTTGAAGTACGGATCGGCGGGGAGCTGTTTTTT. It codes for CSVEVRIGGELFF.